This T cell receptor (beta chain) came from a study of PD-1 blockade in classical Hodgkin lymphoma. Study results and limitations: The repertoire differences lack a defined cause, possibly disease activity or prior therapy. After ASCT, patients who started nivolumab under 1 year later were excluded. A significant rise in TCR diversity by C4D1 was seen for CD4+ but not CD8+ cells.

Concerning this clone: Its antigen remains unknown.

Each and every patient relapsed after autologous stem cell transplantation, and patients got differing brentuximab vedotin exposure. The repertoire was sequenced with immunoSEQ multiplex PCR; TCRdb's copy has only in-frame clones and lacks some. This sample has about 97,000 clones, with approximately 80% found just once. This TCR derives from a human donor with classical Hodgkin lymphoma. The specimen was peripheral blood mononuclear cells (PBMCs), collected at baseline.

The CDR3 coding sequence is TGTGCCAGTAGGGCCGGGACCGCTAACACCGGGGAGCTGTTTTTT. Translating it yields CASRAGTANTGELFF. V usage is TRBV19 and J usage is TRBJ2-2; D is possibly TRBD1 or TRBD2 (5 bases each). Germline values: CDR1 LNHDA, CDR2 SQIVND (reference sequence). V lost 6 bases to trimming and J lost 2 bases, with 13 bases between them. The CDR3 has 15 amino acids.